Listed below are T cell receptor beta chains from one sample, sequenced in a study of somatic mutations in cytotoxic T cells in rheumatoid arthritis. Assay used: immunoSEQ multiplex PCR; TCRdb lists only in-frame clones, some missing. The profile shows 15,000 to 20,000 clones, about four fifths of them singletons. The sequenced sample consisted of CD8+ T cells sorted from blood. The receptors originated from an adult with rheumatoid arthritis. CDR3s include the opening cysteine and the closing phenylalanine or tryptophan. Fields, in order: CDR3 DNA, CDR3 protein, clone size, J gene, D gene, V gene. A D gene is named only where the DNA matches it firmly. Size is omitted from some rows. Given values are once, few, many or a class for expanded clones.

DNA: TGCAGCGTTGAAGATGAGGTCGGGACAGGGAGACCTGAAGCTTTCTTT
CDR3: CSVEDEVGTGRPEAFF
size: NA
J: TRBJ1-1
D: TRBD1
V: TRBV29-1

DNA: TGTGCCAGCAGCTTAGTCGATGGGCAGAACTACGAGCAGTACTTC
CDR3: CASSLVDGQNYEQYF
size: NA
J: TRBJ2-7
D: NA
V: TRBV7-2

DNA: TGTGCCAGCAGCCCGGCGGCAGGGGGCACTGAAGCTTTCTTT
CDR3: CASSPAAGGTEAFF
size: NA
J: TRBJ1-1
D: TRBD1
V: TRBV11-2

DNA: TGTGCCAGCAGGCCCGGGACAGATTACTACGAGCAGTACTTC
CDR3: CASRPGTDYYEQYF
size: NA
J: TRBJ2-7
D: TRBD1
V: TRBV27

DNA: TGTGCCAGCAAGGGGGCAGCTTCTAGCACAGATACGCAGTATTTT
CDR3: CASKGAASSTDTQYF
size: NA
J: TRBJ2-3
D: TRBD1
V: TRBV6-6

DNA: TGTGCCAGCAGTTTACTGGGGAGCAATCAGCCCCAGCATTTT
CDR3: CASSLLGSNQPQHF
size: medium-sized
J: TRBJ1-5
D: NA
V: TRBV27

DNA: TGTGCCAGCAGCCCCGGACAGGGCTCCAATCAGCCCCAGCATTTT
CDR3: CASSPGQGSNQPQHF
size: NA
J: TRBJ1-5
D: TRBD1
V: TRBV7-9

DNA: TGTGCCAGCAGTTTCCCCGATAGCTCCTACGAGCAGTACTTC
CDR3: CASSFPDSSYEQYF
size: NA
J: TRBJ2-7
D: NA
V: TRBV28

DNA: TGTGCCAGCAGCGTAGTAGAGGATGAGCAGTTCTTC
CDR3: CASSVVEDEQFF
size: NA
J: TRBJ2-1
D: NA
V: TRBV9

DNA: TGCGCCAGCAGCATCGGGACACTCTCCTACGAGCAGTACTTC
CDR3: CASSIGTLSYEQYF
size: once
J: TRBJ2-7
D: NA
V: TRBV5-1

DNA: TGCGCCAGCAGCGGTCCCGGGACGGAGGCCGGCTATGGCTACACCTTC
CDR3: CASSGPGTEAGYGYTF
size: few
J: TRBJ1-2
D: NA
V: TRBV4-3

DNA: TGTGCCAGCAGCTTTGGGGTTCCTGGGGCCAACGTCCTGACTTTC
CDR3: CASSFGVPGANVLTF
size: NA
J: TRBJ2-6
D: NA
V: TRBV7-9

DNA: TGCAGCGTTGAAGATTTTCAGGGGGCTTATTTTTATGGCTACACCTTC
CDR3: CSVEDFQGAYFYGYTF
size: NA
J: TRBJ1-2
D: TRBD1
V: TRBV29-1

DNA: TGTGCCAGCAGCGTAGCTCTGAACACTGAAGCTTTCTTT
CDR3: CASSVALNTEAFF
size: few
J: TRBJ1-1
D: NA
V: TRBV9

DNA: TGTGCCAGCAGTTTCAGCGGGAGTTCCTACAATGAGCAGTTCTTC
CDR3: CASSFSGSSYNEQFF
size: NA
J: TRBJ2-1
D: TRBD2
V: TRBV27

DNA: TGTGCCACCAGAAAAGGGGCGGGAGGGGTCGATGAGCAGTTCTTC
CDR3: CATRKGAGGVDEQFF
size: NA
J: TRBJ2-1
D: TRBD2
V: TRBV15